The present T cell receptor (beta chain) was sequenced within a study of a mutant IDH1 vaccine in newly diagnosed glioma. Time point meaning: week 5, during vaccination. Each dose delivered 300 ug of mutant IDH1 20-mer peptide subcutaneously with imiquimod. Using immunoSEQ multiplex PCR, the repertoire was profiled, and TCRdb retains in-frame clones only, with some absent. The data contain about 51,000 clones, about 77% of them singletons. Germline CDR1 is SEHNR and CDR2 is FQNEAQ (reference sequence). There are 16 residues in the CDR3. V lost 7 bases and J lost 0, with 16 bases in between. In this sample, this clone turned up once. The antigen is not known.

The input for sequencing was PBMCs, taken from a glioma patient whose treatment included an IDH1 peptide vaccine. The chain recombines TRBV7-9 with TRBJ2-1; D is perhaps TRBD1 (5 bases). This receptor was identified in a man in his fifties with glioma. The CDR3 region has the DNA TGTGCCAGCATCTCAAGTGGGGCCCTCTCCTACAATGAGCAGTTCTTC. It codes for CASISSGALSYNEQFF.